Presented here are 15 T cell receptor beta chains from one specimen sequenced in a study of immune evolution from preneoplasia to lung adenocarcinoma. Assay: immunoSEQ multiplex PCR; the TCRdb copy retains only in-frame clones and omits some. The profile covers tens of thousands of clones, with less than 80% appearing a single time and about 5.8% taken by the ten largest. The sequenced material came from FFPE invasive lung adenocarcinoma tissue. Every receptor here comes from a person between 60 and 69 years old with invasive lung adenocarcinoma. Some clones in this sample may be carry-over from other donors' samples.

The rearrangement links TRBV6-4 to TRBJ2-7; 9 bases fit TRBD2. V lost 0 bases, J lost 5 bases, and 5 bases stayed unmatched. CDR1 is MRHNA and CDR2 is SNTAGT in the germline V gene. This CDR3 is built from 15 residues. CDR3 sequence: CASSDSAGGMNEQYF. The CDR3 DNA follows: TGTGCCAGCAGTGACTCGGCGGGAGGGATGAACGAGCAGTACTTC.

In its sample, this clone ranks as medium-sized. The CDR3 DNA is TGTGCCAGCAGCAGGGGCCCTGAGGCCTACGAGCAGTACTTC. Translated: CASSRGPEAYEQYF. The chain links TRBV11-2 to TRBJ2-7, with D possibly TRBD1 on 5 matching bases. Germline values: CDR1 SGHAT, CDR2 FQNNGV. V shed 5 bases and J shed 2 bases, with 13 bases lying between them. The CDR3 is 14 residues long.

The sample holds a few counts of this clone. V is TRBV11-2 and J is TRBJ2-5; no definite D call. V lost 5 bases, J lost 4 bases, and 11 bases lay in between. The CDR3 length is 13 residues. Germline values: CDR1 SGHAT, CDR2 FQNNGV. The CDR3: CASSSERAETQYF. The CDR3 nucleotides read TGTGCCAGCAGCAGCGAACGGGCAGAGACCCAGTACTTC.

The rearrangement uses TRBV9 and TRBJ2-5; D gene unclear. The CDR3 has 14 residues. Germline loops: CDR1 SGDLS, CDR2 YYNGEE. Trimming removed 0 bases from V and 2 bases from J, with 8 bases in between. The CDR3 coding sequence is TGTGCCAGCAGCGTAGATTCAGCTCAAGAGACCCAGTACTTC. Translated: CASSVDSAQETQYF. The whole variable domain, filled in from reference TRBV9 and TRBJ2-5, reads DSGVTQTPKHLITATGQRVTLRCSPRSGDLSVYWYQQSLDQGLQFLIQYYNGEERAKGNILERFSAQQFPDLHSELNLSSLELGDSALYFCASSVDSAQETQYFGPGTRLLVL.

This chain uses TRBV25-1 with TRBJ1-3, with D possibly matching TRBD1 (5 bases). The germline V gene encodes CDR1 MGHDK and CDR2 SYGVNS. This CDR3 contains 14 residues. V was trimmed by 6 bases and J by 4 bases, leaving 13 bases between them. CDR3 in DNA: TGTGCCAGCAGCCCAGGGACTGCGGGAAACACCATATATTTT. Protein product: CASSPGTAGNTIYF. Supplemented by reference TRBV25-1 and TRBJ1-3, the full variable domain reads EADIYQTPRYLVIGTGKKITLECSQTMGHDKMYWYQQDPGMELHLIHYSYGVNSTEKGDLSSESTVSRIRTEHFPLTLESARPSHTSQYLCASSPGTAGNTIYFGEGSWLTVV.

The rearrangement links TRBV11-3 to TRBJ1-2, with D possibly being TRBD1 (5 bases). The V end lost 0 bases, the J end lost 6 bases, and 11 bases lay between the germline ends. Per germline, CDR1 SGHNT and CDR2 YENEEA. The CDR3 consists of 14 residues. This CDR3 is CASSLDGGGDGYTF. In DNA, the CDR3 is TGTGCCAGCAGCTTAGACGGGGGGGGAGATGGCTACACCTTC.

The chain recombines TRBV4-1 with TRBJ2-1, with D possibly TRBD1 on 5 matching bases. The CDR3 is 15 residues long. V was clipped by 0 bases and J by 5 bases, with 11 bases between them. Germline V gene sequence: CDR1 MGHRA, CDR2 YSYEKL. CDR3 in DNA: TGCGCCAGCAGCCAAGATTGGGGCCTAGACAATGAGCAGTTCTTC. Translated, it gives CASSQDWGLDNEQFF.

The chain recombines TRBV23-1 with TRBJ2-7; D ambiguous. TRBV23-1 is annotated as an ORF whose role is uncertain. This CDR3 comprises 15 residues. The V gene lost 2 bases and the J gene lost 5 bases, with 16 bases spanning the gap. In nucleotides, the CDR3 is TGCGCCAGCAGTCAAGGGTTGGGAACGAGGAACGAGCAGTACTTC. Its protein is CASSQGLGTRNEQYF.

The rearrangement links TRBV6-1 to TRBJ2-2; D is uncertain. V was trimmed by 6 bases and J by 6 bases, leaving 5 bases between them. The CDR3 sequence is 11 residues long. Germline V gene data show CDR1 as MNHNS and CDR2 as SASEGT. CDR3 bases: TGTGCCAGCAGGAGACCCGGGGAGCTGTTTTTT. Its protein is CASRRPGELFF.

The V gene is TRBV30, the J gene TRBJ2-7, with 11 bases fitting TRBD1. CDR1 and CDR2 (germline): GTSNPN, SVGIG (reference sequence). This CDR3 has 14 residues. V lost 0 bases and J lost 3; bases outside the gene matches: 1. Here the CDR3 DNA reads TGTGCCTGGAGTGTAGGGACAGGGGGCTACGAGCAGTACTTC. It encodes CAWSVGTGGYEQYF.

The rearrangement uses TRBV19 and TRBJ2-2, with D unclear. This CDR3 is 14 amino acids long. Germline V gives CDR1 LNHDA, CDR2 SQIVND (reference sequence). V was cut by 2 bases and J by 0 bases, with 4 bases left in between. The CDR3 is CASSIRPNTGELFF. DNA of the CDR3: TGTGCCAGTAGTATACGCCCGAACACCGGGGAGCTGTTTTTT. The full variable domain, in which reference TRBV19 and TRBJ2-2 provide the parts outside the CDR3, is DGGITQSPKYLFRKEGQNVTLSCEQNLNHDAMYWYRQDPGQGLRLIYYSQIVNDFQKGDIAEGYSVSREKKESFPLTVTSAQKNPTAFYLCASSIRPNTGELFFGEGSRLTVL.

The J gene is TRBJ2-5, the V gene TRBV5-1, with TRBD2 identical over 9 bases. Germline V CDR1 and CDR2: SGHRS, YFSETQ. The length of the CDR3 is 15 residues. With 0 bases clipped from V and 5 bases from J, the junction kept 5 bases outside the gene matches. The CDR3 DNA reads TGCGCCAGCAGCTTGGGACTAGCGGTGAGGGAGACCCAGTACTTC. Translation: CASSLGLAVRETQYF.

This clone was seen a single time. This chain links TRBV4-1 with TRBJ2-1; 8 positions match TRBD2. From germline, CDR1 is MGHRA and CDR2 YSYEKL. This CDR3 is 16 amino acids long. Trimming at V came to 1 base and at J to 8 bases, leaving 10 bases not matched to a gene. The CDR3 DNA is TGCGCCAGCAGCCAAGCGGGTAGCGGGAACCCCCATGAGCAGTTCTTC. As protein: CASSQAGSGNPHEQFF.

CDR3 amino acids: CAISDGDRSTYEQYF. In DNA form, the CDR3 reads TGTGCCATCAGTGACGGGGATCGGTCAACCTACGAGCAGTACTTC. This chain links TRBV10-3 with TRBJ2-7; D possibly corresponds to TRBD2 (5 bases). CDR1 is ENHRY and CDR2 is SYGVKD in the germline V gene. The CDR3 spans 15 residues. Deletions cut 3 bases from V and 2 bases from J, with 14 bases between.

About this clone itself: This sample includes further DNA sequences coding for the same CDR3. The chain joins TRBV6-5 to TRBJ2-1, with D perhaps matching TRBD1 (6 bases). The V end was cut by 2 bases, the J end by 4 bases, with 9 bases between. The CDR3 runs to 14 residues. The germline V gene has CDR1 MNHEY and CDR2 SVGAGI. The DNA for the CDR3 is TGTGCCAGCAGTTACGAAGGACAGTACAATGAGCAGTTCTTC. Translation gives CASSYEGQYNEQFF.